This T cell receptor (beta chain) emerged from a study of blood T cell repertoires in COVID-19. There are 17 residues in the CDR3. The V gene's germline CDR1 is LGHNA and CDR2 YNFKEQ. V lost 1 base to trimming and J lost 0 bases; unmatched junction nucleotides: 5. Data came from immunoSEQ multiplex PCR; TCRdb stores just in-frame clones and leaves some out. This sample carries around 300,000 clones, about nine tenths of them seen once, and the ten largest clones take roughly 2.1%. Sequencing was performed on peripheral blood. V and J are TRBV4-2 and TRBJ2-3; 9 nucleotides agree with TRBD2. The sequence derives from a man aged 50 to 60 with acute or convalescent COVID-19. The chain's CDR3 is CASSQASGTSSTDTQYF. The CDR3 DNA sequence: TGTGCCAGCAGCCAAGCGTCCGGGACTAGCAGCACAGATACGCAGTATTTT.